These T cell receptor beta chains were read from a single sample in a study of cytomegalovirus exposure and HLA in healthy donors. Clones were read by immunoSEQ multiplex PCR, and TCRdb kept only the in-frame ones, dropping some. The profile covers 45,000 to 65,000 clones, with approximately 89% appearing a single time and about 15% taken by the ten largest. The specimen was PBMCs. The source of these receptors is a woman aged 18 to 35 in good health and CMV-seronegative. The CDR3 runs from the conserved cysteine through the conserved F or W. Each record gives: CDR3 protein, CDR3 DNA, clone size, D gene, CDR3 length, V gene, J gene. D genes are given only for firm matches. Where a row states a size, it is once, few, many or the class of an expanded clone; other rows omit it.

CASSLTKTVSTEAFF	TGCGCCAGCAGCCTAACAAAGACAGTAAGCACTGAAGCTTTCTTT	NA	NA	15	TRBV4-1	TRBJ1-1
CATSRDSGGTKNIQYF	TGTGCCACCAGCAGAGATTCAGGGGGGACCAAAAACATTCAGTACTTC	NA	NA	16	TRBV15	TRBJ2-4
CASSTTGTSTDTQYF	TGTGCCAGCTCGACCACCGGGACTAGCACAGATACGCAGTATTTT	NA	NA	15	TRBV18	TRBJ2-3
CATKAGTGNTQYF	TGTGCCACCAAAGCGGGTACTGGGAATACGCAGTATTTT	NA	NA	13	TRBV13	TRBJ2-3
CASSPWTGVVGTEAFF	TGTGCCAGCAGCCCCTGGACAGGGGTAGTGGGGACTGAAGCTTTCTTT	NA	TRBD1	16	TRBV7-8	TRBJ1-1
CASSLVVSSYEQYF	TGTGCCAGCAGCTTAGTGGTCAGTTCCTACGAGCAGTACTTC	NA	NA	14	TRBV7-2	TRBJ2-7
CASSWGDRALYEQYF	TGTGCCAGCAGCTGGGGGGACAGGGCTTTGTACGAGCAGTACTTC	few	TRBD1	15	TRBV7-9	TRBJ2-7
CASSQDLGQGSEKLFF	TGTGCCAGCAGCCAAGATCTGGGACAGGGGAGCGAAAAACTGTTTTTT	NA	TRBD1	16	TRBV14	TRBJ1-4
CASSLVWGGLAGGIVYYEQYF	TGTGCCAGCAGCTTAGTTTGGGGGGGACTAGCGGGAGGGATCGTTTACTACGAGCAGTACTTC	NA	TRBD2	21	TRBV7-3	TRBJ2-7
CASSPQSTDTQYF	TGTGCCAGCAGCCCCCAGAGCACAGATACGCAGTATTTT	NA	NA	13	TRBV11-2	TRBJ2-3
CASSLTGQGAMSEQFF	TGTGCCAGCAGCTTAACTGGCCAGGGGGCTATGAGTGAGCAGTTCTTC	medium-sized	TRBD1	16	TRBV11-3	TRBJ2-1
CASSPTGGGNQPQHF	TGCGCCAGCAGCCCAACAGGGGGCGGCAATCAGCCCCAGCATTTT	NA	TRBD1	15	TRBV5-1	TRBJ1-5
CASSLGGVANEKLFF	TGTGCCAGCAGCTTAGGGGGGGTGGCTAATGAAAAACTGTTTTTT	NA	NA	15	TRBV7-2	TRBJ1-4
CASSDVVRNSNQPQHF	TGTGCCAGCAGTGACGTGGTCAGAAATAGCAATCAGCCCCAGCATTTT	NA	NA	16	TRBV2	TRBJ1-5
CASSPRQGPAPNQPQHF	TGTGCCAGTAGTCCCCGACAGGGGCCGGCCCCGAATCAGCCCCAGCATTTT	NA	TRBD1	17	TRBV19	TRBJ1-5
CASSELRGETQYF	TGCGCCAGCAGTGAGTTAAGGGGAGAGACCCAGTACTTC	few	NA	13	TRBV10-2	TRBJ2-5
CASSASARVDGYTF	TGTGCCAGCTCAGCGTCCGCCAGGGTGGACGGCTACACCTTC	NA	NA	14	TRBV18	TRBJ1-2
CASSQVGGGNTEAFF	TGTGCCAGCAGCCAAGTGGGGGGGGGCAACACTGAAGCTTTCTTT	NA	NA	15	TRBV14	TRBJ1-1
CAWSVSRTGKYQETQYF	TGTGCCTGGAGTGTCTCTAGGACAGGGAAATATCAAGAGACCCAGTACTTC	NA	TRBD1	17	TRBV30	TRBJ2-5
CASSQDQATEQYF	TGCGCCAGCAGCCAAGACCAGGCGACCGAGCAGTACTTC	NA	NA	13	TRBV4-1	TRBJ2-7
CASSSSGGAGGYTF	TGTGCCAGCAGTAGTTCAGGGGGCGCGGGTGGCTACACCTTC	few	TRBD1	14	TRBV28	TRBJ1-2
CSPSPGTGCNGYTF	TGCAGCCCATCACCCGGGACAGGGTGTAATGGCTACACCTTC	NA	TRBD1	14	TRBV29-1	TRBJ1-2
CAWNLGVRTEAFF	TGTGCCTGGAACCTGGGTGTGAGGACTGAAGCTTTCTTT	NA	NA	13	TRBV30	TRBJ1-1
CASTHGGDLSYNEQFF	TGTGCCAGCACCCATGGGGGCGACTTATCCTACAATGAGCAGTTCTTC	NA	NA	16	TRBV5-6	TRBJ2-1
CASTPTQGNGYTF	TGTGCCAGTACCCCTACCCAGGGAAATGGCTACACCTTC	NA	NA	13	TRBV19	TRBJ1-2
CASKRDSGSGANVLTF	TGTGCCAGCAAGAGGGACTCCGGCTCTGGGGCCAACGTCCTGACTTTC	NA	NA	16	TRBV5-4	TRBJ2-6
CASSARPTSGRFTDTQYF	TGTGCCAGCAGCGCCCGCCCGACTAGCGGCCGATTCACAGATACGCAGTATTTT	NA	TRBD2	18	TRBV7-2	TRBJ2-3
CASSPTEENTGELFF	TGTGCCAGCAGTCCCACGGAGGAAAACACCGGGGAGCTGTTTTTT	NA	NA	15	TRBV14	TRBJ2-2
CASRRGQGTYWQYF	TGTGCCAGCAGGCGGGGACAGGGGACATACTGGCAGTATTTT	NA	TRBD1	14	TRBV27	TRBJ2-3
CATGRGGTIRGEKLFF	TGTGCCACCGGACGGGGGGGCACTATACGTGGTGAAAAACTGTTTTTT	NA	NA	16	TRBV15	TRBJ1-4
CAAIPQGFDGYTF	TGTGCCGCTATACCCCAGGGATTCGATGGCTACACCTTC	NA	NA	13	TRBV10-3	TRBJ1-2
CASSQDITGVTIQYF	TGCGCCAGCAGCCAAGACATTACAGGGGTGACCATTCAGTACTTC	NA	TRBD1	15	TRBV4-3	TRBJ2-4
CASMERGTDTQYF	TGTGCCAGCATGGAGCGGGGGACAGATACGCAGTATTTT	NA	TRBD2	13	TRBV13	TRBJ2-3
CASSLGQRGYTF	TGTGCCAGCAGCTTGGGACAGAGAGGCTACACCTTC	NA	NA	12	TRBV5-6	TRBJ1-2
CASSQRLAGATDTQYF	TGTGCCAGCAGCCAACGACTAGCGGGAGCCACAGATACGCAGTATTTT	once	TRBD2	16	TRBV14	TRBJ2-3
CASSFYETDMNTEAFF	TGTGCCAGTAGTTTTTACGAGACGGACATGAACACTGAAGCTTTCTTT	NA	NA	16	TRBV19	TRBJ1-1
CAWSVGAGAAEQFF	TGTGCCTGGAGTGTGGGAGCGGGGGCTGCTGAGCAGTTCTTC	NA	TRBD2	14	TRBV30	TRBJ2-1
CASSEGWGLGEKLFF	TGTGCCAGCAGTGAAGGATGGGGGCTTGGTGAAAAACTGTTTTTT	NA	NA	15	TRBV6-1	TRBJ1-4
CASSEYVEETQYF	TGTGCCAGCAGTGAATATGTCGAAGAGACCCAGTACTTC	NA	NA	13	TRBV25-1	TRBJ2-5
CASSFETSGREQYF	TGCGCCAGCAGCTTCGAGACTAGCGGGAGGGAGCAGTACTTC	few	TRBD2	14	TRBV5-1	TRBJ2-7
CASSLGGIDTGELFF	TGTGCCAGCAGCTTGGGGGGGATTGACACCGGGGAGCTGTTTTTT	NA	TRBD2	15	TRBV11-3	TRBJ2-2
CASSQGFGAGKETQYF	TGTGCCAGCAGCCAAGGATTCGGGGCGGGGAAAGAGACCCAGTACTTC	NA	NA	16	TRBV13	TRBJ2-5